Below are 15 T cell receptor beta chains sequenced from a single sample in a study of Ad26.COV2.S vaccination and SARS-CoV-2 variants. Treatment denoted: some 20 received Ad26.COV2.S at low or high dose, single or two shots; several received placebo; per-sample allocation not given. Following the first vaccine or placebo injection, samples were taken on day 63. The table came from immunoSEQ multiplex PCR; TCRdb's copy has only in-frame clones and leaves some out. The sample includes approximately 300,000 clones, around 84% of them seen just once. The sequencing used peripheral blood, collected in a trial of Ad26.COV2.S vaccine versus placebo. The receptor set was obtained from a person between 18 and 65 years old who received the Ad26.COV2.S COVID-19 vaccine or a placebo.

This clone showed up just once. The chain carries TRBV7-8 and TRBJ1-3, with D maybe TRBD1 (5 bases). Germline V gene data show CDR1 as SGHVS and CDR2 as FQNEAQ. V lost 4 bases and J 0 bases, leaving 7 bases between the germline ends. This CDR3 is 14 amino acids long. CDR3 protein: CASSSDSSGNTIYF. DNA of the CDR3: TGTGCCAGCAGCTCCGACAGCTCTGGAAACACCATATATTTT.

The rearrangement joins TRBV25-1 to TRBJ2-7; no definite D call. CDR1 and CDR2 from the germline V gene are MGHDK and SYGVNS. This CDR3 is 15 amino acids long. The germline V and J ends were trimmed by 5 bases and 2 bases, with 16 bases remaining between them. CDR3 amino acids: CASSLSGDLTYEQYF. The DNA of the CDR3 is TGTGCCAGCAGTTTATCAGGAGACCTTACCTACGAGCAGTACTTC.

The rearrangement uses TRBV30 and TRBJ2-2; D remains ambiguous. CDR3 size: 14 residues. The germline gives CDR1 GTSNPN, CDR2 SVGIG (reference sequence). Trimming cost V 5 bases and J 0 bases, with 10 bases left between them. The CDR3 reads CAWEGGPNTGELFF. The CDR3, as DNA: TGTGCCTGGGAAGGCGGACCGAACACCGGGGAGCTGTTTTTT.

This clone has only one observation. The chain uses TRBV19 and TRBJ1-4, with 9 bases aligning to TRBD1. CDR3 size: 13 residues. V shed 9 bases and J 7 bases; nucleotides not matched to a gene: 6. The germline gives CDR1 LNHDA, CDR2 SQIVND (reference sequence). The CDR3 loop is CASHGTGLEKLFF. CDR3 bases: TGTGCCAGCCACGGGACAGGGCTTGAAAAACTGTTTTTT.

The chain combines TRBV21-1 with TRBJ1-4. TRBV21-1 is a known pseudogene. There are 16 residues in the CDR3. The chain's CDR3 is CASSKVGRETNEKLFF. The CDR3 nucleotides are TGTGCCAGCAGCAAAGTTGGCAGGGAGACTAATGAAAAACTGTTTTTT.

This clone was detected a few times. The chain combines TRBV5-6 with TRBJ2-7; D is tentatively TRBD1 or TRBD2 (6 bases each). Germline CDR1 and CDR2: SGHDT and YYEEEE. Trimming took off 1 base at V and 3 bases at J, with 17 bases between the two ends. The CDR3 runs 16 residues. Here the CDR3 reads CASSLQLLGGSYEQYF. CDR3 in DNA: TGTGCCAGCAGCTTGCAACTCTTGGGGGGCAGCTACGAGCAGTACTTC.

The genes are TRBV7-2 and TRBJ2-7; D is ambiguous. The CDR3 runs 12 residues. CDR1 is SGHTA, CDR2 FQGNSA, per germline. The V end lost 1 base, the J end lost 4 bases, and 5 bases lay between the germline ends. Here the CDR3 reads CASSLVEYEQYF. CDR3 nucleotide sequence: TGTGCCAGCAGCTTAGTGGAGTACGAGCAGTACTTC.

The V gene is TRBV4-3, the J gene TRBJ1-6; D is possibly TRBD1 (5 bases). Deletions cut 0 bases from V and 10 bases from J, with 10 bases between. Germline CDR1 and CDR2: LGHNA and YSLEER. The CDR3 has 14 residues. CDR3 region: CASSQDGGGSPLHF. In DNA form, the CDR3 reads TGCGCCAGCAGCCAAGATGGGGGAGGGTCACCCCTCCACTTT.

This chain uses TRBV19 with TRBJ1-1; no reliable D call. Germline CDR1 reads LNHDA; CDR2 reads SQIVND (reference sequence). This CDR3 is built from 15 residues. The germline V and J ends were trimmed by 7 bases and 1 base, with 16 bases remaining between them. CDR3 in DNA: TGTGCCAGTATTCGCTCGACCATATCGAACACTGAAGCTTTCTTT. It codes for CASIRSTISNTEAFF.

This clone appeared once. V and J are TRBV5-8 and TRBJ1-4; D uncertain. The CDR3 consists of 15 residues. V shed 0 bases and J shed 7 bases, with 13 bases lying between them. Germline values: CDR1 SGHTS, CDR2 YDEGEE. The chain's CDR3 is CASSLGQSGIEKLFF. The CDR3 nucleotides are TGTGCCAGCAGCTTGGGCCAGAGCGGGATTGAAAAACTGTTTTTT.

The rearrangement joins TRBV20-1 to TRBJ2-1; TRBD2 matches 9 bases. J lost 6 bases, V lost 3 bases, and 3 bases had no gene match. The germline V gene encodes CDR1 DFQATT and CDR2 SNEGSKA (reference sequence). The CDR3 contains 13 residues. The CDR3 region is CSASLTSGNEQFF. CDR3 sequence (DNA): TGCAGTGCTAGTCTGACTAGCGGCAATGAGCAGTTCTTC.

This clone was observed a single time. The CDR3 region has the DNA TGTGCCAGCAGCCCCAGGCGGTTTCCAAATCAGCCCCAGCATTTT. As protein: CASSPRRFPNQPQHF. The V gene is TRBV7-2, the J gene TRBJ1-5, with unresolved D. The germline gives CDR1 SGHTA, CDR2 FQGNSA. CDR3 length: 15 amino acids. V was shortened by 5 bases and J by 4 bases, with 15 bases between the two germline ends. Looking up the rest from reference TRBV7-2 and TRBJ1-5 gives the full variable domain: GAGVSQSPSNKVTEKGKDVELRCDPISGHTALYWYRQSLGQGLEFLIYFQGNSAPDKSGLPSDRFSAERTGGSVSTLTIQRTQQEDSAVYLCASSPRRFPNQPQHFGDGTRLSIL.

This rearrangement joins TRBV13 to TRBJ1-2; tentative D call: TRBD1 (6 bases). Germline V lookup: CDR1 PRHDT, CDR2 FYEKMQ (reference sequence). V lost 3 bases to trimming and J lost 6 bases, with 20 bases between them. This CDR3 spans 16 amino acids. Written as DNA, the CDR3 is TGTGCCAGCAGCTTCAGGGGATACCGATTGGGGGATGGCTACACCTTC. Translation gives CASSFRGYRLGDGYTF.

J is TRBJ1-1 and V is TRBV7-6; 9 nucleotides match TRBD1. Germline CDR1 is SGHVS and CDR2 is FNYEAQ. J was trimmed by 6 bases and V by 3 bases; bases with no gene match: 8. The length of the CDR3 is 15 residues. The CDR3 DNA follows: TGTGCCAGCAGCTTCCGACAGGGGGTCTTGGCTGAAGCTTTCTTT. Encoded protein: CASSFRQGVLAEAFF.

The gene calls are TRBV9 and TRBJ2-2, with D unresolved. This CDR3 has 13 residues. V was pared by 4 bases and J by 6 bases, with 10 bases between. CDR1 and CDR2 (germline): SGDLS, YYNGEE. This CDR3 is CASSPTSSGELFF. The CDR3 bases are TGTGCCAGCAGCCCCACCTCCTCCGGGGAGCTGTTTTTT. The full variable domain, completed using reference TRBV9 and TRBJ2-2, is DSGVTQTPKHLITATGQRVTLRCSPRSGDLSVYWYQQSLDQGLQFLIQYYNGEERAKGNILERFSAQQFPDLHSELNLSSLELGDSALYFCASSPTSSGELFFGEGSRLTVL.